The 32 T cell receptor beta chains below were found in one sample sequenced in a study of cytomegalovirus exposure and HLA in healthy donors. PCR primers comprised 60 Vbeta and 13 Jbeta primers. Sequencing was performed with immunoSEQ multiplex PCR; in TCRdb, only in-frame clones are kept and a portion is missing. The sample lists under 150,000 clones, around 80% seen once, with approximately 1.7% in the top ten. Sequencing used PBMCs. The receptor set was obtained from a woman aged 50 to 60 in good health and CMV-seronegative.

The rearrangement links TRBV7-8 to TRBJ2-7; D possibly corresponds to TRBD1 (5 bases). This CDR3 has 15 amino acids. In germline, CDR1 is SGHVS, CDR2 FQNEAQ. Trimming took 3 bases from V and 5 from J, leaving 17 bases between them. CDR3 DNA: TGTGCCAGCAGCTTGAACAATAACAGGTTAAACGAGCAGTACTTC. It codes for CASSLNNNRLNEQYF.

The chain links TRBV7-2 to TRBJ1-2; a possible D gene is TRBD1 (6 bases). V lost 5 bases and J 3 bases, leaving 16 bases between the germline ends. CDR1 SGHTA and CDR2 FQGNSA come from the germline V gene. CDR3 size: 15 residues. The CDR3 spells CASSRPGTFYYGYTF. The CDR3, as DNA: TGTGCCAGCAGCCGTCCCGGGACATTTTACTATGGCTACACCTTC.

The chain recombines TRBV4-2 with TRBJ2-3; 7 bases map to TRBD2. Germline-derived CDR1 and CDR2 are LGHNA and YNFKEQ. V was clipped by 0 bases and J by 13 bases; unmatched bases: 16. The CDR3 length is 16 residues. The CDR3 loop reads CASSQEAALGAGVEYF. The CDR3 region has the DNA TGTGCCAGCAGCCAAGAAGCCGCCCTCGGCGCGGGAGTCGAGTATTTT.

This clone is classed as medium-sized. The rearrangement uses TRBV7-2 and TRBJ2-5, with 7 bases fitting TRBD2. The V gene end was trimmed by 6 bases and the J gene end by 1 base; junction bases not matched to a gene: 5. Germline V gene sequence: CDR1 SGHTA, CDR2 FQGNSA. The CDR3 contains 14 residues. For the CDR3, the DNA is TGTGCCAGCAGGGACGGGGGGAGCCAAGAGACCCAGTACTTC. The encoded protein is CASRDGGSQETQYF.

This rearrangement joins TRBV19 to TRBJ1-1; tentative D call: TRBD1 (6 bases). The CDR3 spans 14 residues. Germline values: CDR1 LNHDA, CDR2 SQIVND (reference sequence). Trimming pared 5 bases from V and 1 base from J, leaving 11 bases between. CDR3 sequence reads: CASSARQANTEAFF. CDR3 nucleotides: TGTGCCAGTAGTGCTCGACAGGCGAACACTGAAGCTTTCTTT.

This rearrangement joins TRBV29-1 to TRBJ2-1, with unresolved D. The CDR3 is made up of 11 amino acids. Germline V CDR1 and CDR2: SQVTM, ANQGSEA. V lost 6 bases to trimming and J lost 6 bases, with 9 bases between them. CDR3 DNA: TGCAGCGTAAGTTACAGCAATGAGCAGTTCTTC. This codes for CSVSYSNEQFF.

This rearrangement joins TRBV15 to TRBJ1-2; 8 bases are a match to TRBD1. The CDR3 has 14 residues. Germline loops: CDR1 LNHNV, CDR2 YYDKDF (reference sequence). V was pared by 0 bases and J by 8 bases, with 5 bases of the junction left unmatched. CDR3 nucleotide sequence: TGTGCCACCAGCAGAGAGGACAGGGTATGGGGCTACACCTTC. Translation: CATSREDRVWGYTF. Filled out from reference TRBV15 and TRBJ1-2, the complete variable domain reads DAMVIQNPRYQVTQFGKPVTLSCSQTLNHNVMYWYQQKSSQAPKLLFHYYDKDFNNEADTPDNFQSRRPNTSFCFLDIRSPGLGDTAMYLCATSREDRVWGYTFGSGTRLTVV.

This rearrangement joins TRBV9 to TRBJ2-1, with 11 bases identical to TRBD2. With V trimmed by 4 bases and J by 5 bases, 2 bases remained unmatched. CDR1 and CDR2 from the germline V gene are SGDLS and YYNGEE. CDR3 length: 14 amino acids. CDR3 nucleotide sequence: TGTGCCAGCAGCCCGGGACTAGCGGACAATGAGCAGTTCTTC. Protein sequence: CASSPGLADNEQFF. Filled out from reference TRBV9 and TRBJ2-1, the complete variable domain reads DSGVTQTPKHLITATGQRVTLRCSPRSGDLSVYWYQQSLDQGLQFLIQYYNGEERAKGNILERFSAQQFPDLHSELNLSSLELGDSALYFCASSPGLADNEQFFGPGTRLTVL.

The V call is TRBV30, the J call TRBJ1-3; D is perhaps TRBD1 (5 bases). The V gene lost 4 bases and the J gene lost 0 bases, with 13 bases spanning the gap. The CDR3 runs to 15 residues. Germline V gene data show CDR1 as GTSNPN and CDR2 as SVGIG (reference sequence). This CDR3 reads CAWTKDSYSGNTIYF. CDR3 nucleotide sequence: TGTGCCTGGACAAAAGACAGCTACTCTGGAAACACCATATATTTT.

The V gene is TRBV5-6, the J gene TRBJ1-2; D is possibly TRBD1 (6 bases). From germline, CDR1 is SGHDT and CDR2 YYEEEE. The CDR3 is 13 residues long. V was shortened by 6 bases and J by 8 bases, with 17 bases between the two germline ends. The CDR3 reads CASIPTGFEGYTF. DNA of the CDR3: TGTGCCAGCATTCCAACAGGGTTTGAGGGCTACACCTTC.

The chain joins TRBV7-2 to TRBJ2-7; TRBD2 matches 9 bases. CDR3 length: 14 residues. Germline CDR1 SGHTA, CDR2 FQGNSA. With V trimmed by 9 bases and J by 1 base, 7 bases remained unmatched. DNA of the CDR3: TGTGCCAGGGGCCGCGGGAGGGTTTCCTACGAGCAGTACGTC. It translates to CARGRGRVSYEQYV.

The chain has TRBV2 and TRBJ1-5, with D unresolved. There are 14 residues in the CDR3. Germline lookup yields CDR1 SNHLY and CDR2 FYNNEI. The V gene lost 8 bases and the J gene lost 1 base, with 12 bases spanning the gap. The DNA of the CDR3 is TGTGCCAGCTGGGCGGGGTGGAGCAATCAGCCCCAGCATTTT. Translated, it gives CASWAGWSNQPQHF. Full variable domain (rest looked up from reference TRBV2 and TRBJ1-5): EPEVTQTPSHQVTQMGQEVILRCVPISNHLYFYWYRQILGQKVEFLVSFYNNEISEKSEIFDDQFSVERPDGSNFTLKIRSTKLEDSAMYFCASWAGWSNQPQHFGDGTRLSIL.

The V call is TRBV29-1, the J call TRBJ1-4; 7 bases fit TRBD1. In germline, CDR1 is SQVTM, CDR2 ANQGSEA. The length of the CDR3 is 13 residues. The V and J ends lost 8 bases and 4 bases, in that order; junction bases with no gene match: 7. In DNA form, the CDR3 reads TGCAGCCATCGGGACAGATTTAATGAAAAACTGTTTTTT. It encodes CSHRDRFNEKLFF.

The gene calls are TRBV6-4 and TRBJ2-1; 11 bases fit TRBD2. The germline gives CDR1 MRHNA, CDR2 SNTAGT. The CDR3 covers 16 residues. The ends lost 0 bases at V and 6 bases at J; junction bases unmatched: 4. In nucleotides, the CDR3 is TGTGCCAGCAGTGACTCGATAGCGGGAGGGGGCAATGAGCAGTTCTTC. It yields the protein CASSDSIAGGGNEQFF.

This clone was counted a few times. The chain employs TRBV27 and TRBJ2-7; 13 nucleotides line up with TRBD2. Germline trimming cut 5 bases from V and 4 bases from J; bases unmatched to any gene: 2. Germline assignment: CDR1 MNHEY and CDR2 SMNVEV (reference sequence). The CDR3 contains 14 residues. Here the CDR3 reads CASSGTSGIYEQYF. The DNA for the CDR3 is TGTGCCAGCAGTGGGACTAGCGGGATTTACGAGCAGTACTTC.

The CDR3 bases are TGTGCCAGCAGCCAAGAAAAACAGGGCCGAGTTAATGAAAAACTGTTTTTT. It specifies CASSQEKQGRVNEKLFF. The chain has TRBV14 and TRBJ1-4; D possibly corresponds to TRBD1 (6 bases). Germline CDR1 and CDR2: SGHDN and FVKESK. Trimming removed 0 bases from V and 4 bases from J, with 15 bases in between. The CDR3 consists of 17 residues.

J is TRBJ2-6 and V is TRBV6-5, with D perhaps TRBD1 (5 bases). The germline V gene has CDR1 MNHEY and CDR2 SVGAGI. The V end lost 3 bases, the J end lost 4 bases, and 13 bases lay between the germline ends. This CDR3 spans 16 amino acids. The CDR3 DNA reads as TGTGCCAGCAGTTATTTTTCAGGGTCCGGGGCCAACGTCCTGACTTTC. This encodes CASSYFSGSGANVLTF.

In regard to this clone: This same CDR3 is encoded by further DNA sequences in the sample. The genes are TRBV5-1 and TRBJ2-7; 9 nucleotides agree with TRBD2. In germline, CDR1 is SGHRS, CDR2 YFSETQ. This CDR3 comprises 14 residues. V gave up 2 bases and J gave up 2 bases; unmatched junction bases: 2. The DNA for the CDR3 is TGCGCCAGCAGCTTAGCGGGAGGTCCCTACGAGCAGTACTTC. Translation: CASSLAGGPYEQYF.

This clone was seen a few times. This chain links TRBV7-3 with TRBJ1-1; no clear D. V was pared by 2 bases and J by 2 bases, with 6 bases between. Germline lookup yields CDR1 SGHTA and CDR2 FQGTGA. The CDR3 runs to 13 residues. The CDR3 sequence is CASSLGHNTEAFF. CDR3 coding DNA: TGTGCCAGCAGCTTAGGCCATAACACTGAAGCTTTCTTT.

Note on this clone: A junction boundary mismatches the germline segment, possibly from a read error. The V call is TRBV5-6, the J call TRBJ2-2, with D tentatively TRBD1 (6 bases). Germline CDR1 SGHDT, CDR2 YYEEEE. This CDR3 is built from 15 residues. The DNA for the CDR3 is TGTGCCAGCATCTTGACTGGGGGCAGCACCGGGGAGCTGTTTTTT. It codes for CASILTGGSTGELFF.

This clone has just a few counts. V usage is TRBV5-1 and J usage is TRBJ2-1; possibly TRBD1 for D (6 bases). The CDR3 covers 13 residues. The germline CDR1 and CDR2 sequences are SGHRS and YFSETQ. With 4 bases removed from V and 6 bases from J, the gap between germline ends came to 11 bases. DNA for the CDR3: TGCGCCAGCAGCGTTCCACAGGGCAATGAGCAGTTCTTC. This encodes CASSVPQGNEQFF.

The rearrangement joins TRBV12-5 to TRBJ1-5, with 9 bases matching TRBD1. The length of the CDR3 is 15 residues. Germline assignment: CDR1 LGHNT and CDR2 FRNRAP. V lost 1 base to trimming and J lost 5 bases; unmatched junction nucleotides: 3. CDR3 residues: CASGLGNRGHQPQHF. CDR3 nucleotide sequence: TGTGCTAGTGGTTTGGGAAACAGGGGGCATCAGCCCCAGCATTTT.

The chain joins TRBV27 to TRBJ1-2; possibly TRBD1 for D (5 bases). Germline V lookup: CDR1 MNHEY, CDR2 SMNVEV (reference sequence). V shed 5 bases and J shed 2 bases, with 6 bases lying between them. This CDR3 has 12 residues. The CDR3 region is CASSRGNYGYTF. The CDR3 bases are TGTGCCAGCAGTCGGGGGAACTATGGCTACACCTTC.

J is TRBJ1-1 and V is TRBV7-9; no clear D. The CDR3 runs to 16 residues. V was trimmed by 1 base and J by 4 bases, leaving 16 bases between them. Per germline, CDR1 SEHNR and CDR2 FQNEAQ (reference sequence). CDR3: CASSLEGSRGGTEAFF. The DNA for the CDR3 is TGTGCCAGCAGCTTAGAGGGTTCTCGGGGAGGCACTGAAGCTTTCTTT.

The rearrangement uses TRBV30 and TRBJ1-5; 9 bases align to TRBD1. Per germline, CDR1 GTSNPN and CDR2 SVGIG (reference sequence). This CDR3 has 14 residues. After removal of 4 bases from V and 7 bases from J, the junction contained 8 bases not matched to a gene. The CDR3 nucleotides read TGTGCCTGGAAGGGACAGGGAGGTAACCAGCCCCAGCATTTT. This encodes CAWKGQGGNQPQHF.

The V call is TRBV27, the J call TRBJ1-1; a possible D gene is TRBD1 (6 bases). The germline V gene encodes CDR1 MNHEY and CDR2 SMNVEV (reference sequence). V was trimmed by 5 bases and J by 4 bases, leaving 14 bases between them. The CDR3 has 14 residues. CDR3 protein: CASSTTQGITEAFF. The CDR3 DNA reads TGTGCCAGCAGTACAACACAGGGCATCACTGAAGCTTTCTTT.

The CDR3 nucleotides are TGTGCCAGCAGATCCGCCCAGGGTGAGACCTACGAGCAGTACGTC. Encoded protein: CASRSAQGETYEQYV. The chain employs TRBV6-5 and TRBJ2-7, with D maybe TRBD1 (5 bases). The ends were cut back, 6 bases at V and 2 bases at J, with 17 bases in the middle. The length of the CDR3 is 15 residues. Germline V lookup: CDR1 MNHEY, CDR2 SVGAGI.

The gene calls are TRBV27 and TRBJ1-4, with D possibly matching TRBD1 (5 bases). V dropped 3 bases and J dropped 8 bases, with 13 bases sitting between them. This CDR3 region has 14 residues. Looked up from germline, CDR1 is MNHEY and CDR2 is SMNVEV (reference sequence). The DNA of the CDR3 is TGTGCCAGCAGTTTGGCAGGGTCAGGAGAAAAACTGTTTTTT. Amino acid sequence: CASSLAGSGEKLFF.

V and J are TRBV5-6 and TRBJ1-4, with a possible D match to TRBD1 (6 bases). This CDR3 comprises 16 residues. V lost 4 bases and J 0 bases, leaving 13 bases between the germline ends. Germline-derived CDR1 and CDR2 are SGHDT and YYEEEE. The CDR3 sequence is CASSPRGAATNEKLFF. As DNA, the CDR3 is TGTGCCAGCAGCCCTCGGGGGGCTGCAACTAATGAAAAACTGTTTTTT.

This clone has just one count. This chain uses TRBV7-6 with TRBJ2-3; weak D call: TRBD2 (7 bases). V was trimmed by 8 bases and J by 6 bases, leaving 21 bases between them. From germline, CDR1 is SGHVS and CDR2 FNYEAQ. The CDR3 is 15 residues long. The CDR3 loop is CASRGGGRAGDTQYF. In nucleotides, the CDR3 is TGTGCCAGCCGTGGAGGGGGGAGGGCCGGTGATACGCAGTATTTT.

V is TRBV28 and J is TRBJ2-7; 7 bases are shared with TRBD1. The germline CDR1 and CDR2 sequences are MDHEN and SYDVKM. This CDR3 has 15 residues. Losses at the gene ends were 5 bases for V and 0 bases for J; bases not matched to a gene: 7. CDR3 coding DNA: TGTGCCAGCAGTCGACCGAGACAGGGCTCCTACGAGCAGTACTTC. Its translation: CASSRPRQGSYEQYF. The full variable domain, its missing parts supplied by reference TRBV28 and TRBJ2-7, is DVKVTQSSRYLVKRTGEKVFLECVQDMDHENMFWYRQDPGLGLRLIYFSYDVKMKEKGDIPEGYSVSREKKERFSLILESASTNQTSMYLCASSRPRQGSYEQYFGPGTRLTVT.

The chain has TRBV2 and TRBJ1-1; 8 nucleotides line up with TRBD1. The germline V gene has CDR1 SNHLY and CDR2 FYNNEI. Trimming took 6 bases from V and 4 from J; bases not matched to a gene: 4. The CDR3 covers 13 residues. The CDR3 here is CASRTGEVTEAFF. The CDR3 DNA is TGTGCCAGCAGGACAGGGGAGGTCACTGAAGCTTTCTTT.